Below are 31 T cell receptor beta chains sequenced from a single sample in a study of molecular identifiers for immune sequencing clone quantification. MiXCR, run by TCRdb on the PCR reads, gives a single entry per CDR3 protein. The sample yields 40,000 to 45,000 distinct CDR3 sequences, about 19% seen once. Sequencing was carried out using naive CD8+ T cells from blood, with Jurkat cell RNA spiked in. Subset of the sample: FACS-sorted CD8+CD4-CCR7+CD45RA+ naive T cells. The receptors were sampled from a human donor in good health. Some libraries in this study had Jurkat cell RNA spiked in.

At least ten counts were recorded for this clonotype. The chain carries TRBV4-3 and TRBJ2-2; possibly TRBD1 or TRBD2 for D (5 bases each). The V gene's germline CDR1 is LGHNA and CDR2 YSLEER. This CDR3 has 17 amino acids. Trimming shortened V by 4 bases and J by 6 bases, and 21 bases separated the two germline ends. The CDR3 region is CASSPMVWPGDAGELFF. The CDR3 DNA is TGCGCCAGCAGCCCAATGGTATGGCCCGGGGACGCCGGGGAGCTGTTTTTT.

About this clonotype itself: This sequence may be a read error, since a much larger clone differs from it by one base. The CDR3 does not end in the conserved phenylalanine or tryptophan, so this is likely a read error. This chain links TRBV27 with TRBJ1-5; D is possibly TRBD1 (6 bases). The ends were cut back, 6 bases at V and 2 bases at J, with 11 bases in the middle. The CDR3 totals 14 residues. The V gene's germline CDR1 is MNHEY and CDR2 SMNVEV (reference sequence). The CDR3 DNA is TGTGCCAGCAGGGTAGGGGGAGGCAATCAGCCCCAGCATTCT. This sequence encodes CASRVGGGNQPQHS.

Here the CDR3 DNA reads TGTGCCAGCAGCGAGCGGACTAGCGGGGGTAGCACAGATACGCAGTATTTT. Its protein is CASSERTSGGSTDTQYF. V usage is TRBV7-8 and J usage is TRBJ2-3; 13 bases align to TRBD2. J gave up 0 bases and V 5 bases, and 5 bases lay outside the gene matches. The CDR3 covers 17 residues. CDR1 is SGHVS and CDR2 is FQNEAQ in the germline V gene.

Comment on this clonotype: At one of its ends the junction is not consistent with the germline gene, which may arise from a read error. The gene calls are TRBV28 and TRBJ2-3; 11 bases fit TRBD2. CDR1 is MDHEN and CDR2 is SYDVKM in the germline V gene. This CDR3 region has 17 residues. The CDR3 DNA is TGCGCCAGCAGTCCCGCACTAGCGGGAGAGAACACAGATACGCAGTATTTT. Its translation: CASSPALAGENTDTQYF. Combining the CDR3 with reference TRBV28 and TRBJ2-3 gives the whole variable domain DVKVTQSSRYLVKRTGEKVFLECVQDMDHENMFWYRQDPGLGLRLIYFSYDVKMKEKGDIPEGYSVSREKKERFSLILESASTNQTSMYLCASSPALAGENTDTQYFGPGTRLTVL.

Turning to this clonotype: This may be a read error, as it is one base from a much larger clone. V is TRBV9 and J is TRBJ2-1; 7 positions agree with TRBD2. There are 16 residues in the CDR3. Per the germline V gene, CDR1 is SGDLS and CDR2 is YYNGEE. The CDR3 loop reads CTSSSGGGGSVNEQFF. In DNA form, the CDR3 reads TGTACCAGCAGCTCAGGCGGGGGAGGGTCGGTCAATGAGCAGTTCTTC.

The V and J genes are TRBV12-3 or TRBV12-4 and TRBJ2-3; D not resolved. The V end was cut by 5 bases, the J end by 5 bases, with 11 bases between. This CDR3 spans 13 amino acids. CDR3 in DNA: TGTGCCAGCAGTCCCTCGGGCCAAGATACGCAGTATTTT. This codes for CASSPSGQDTQYF.

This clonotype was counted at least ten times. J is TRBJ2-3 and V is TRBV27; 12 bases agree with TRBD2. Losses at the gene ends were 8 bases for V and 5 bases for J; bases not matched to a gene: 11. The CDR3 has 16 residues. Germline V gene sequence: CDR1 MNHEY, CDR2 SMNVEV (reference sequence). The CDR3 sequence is CASSTKLGLAGDTQYF. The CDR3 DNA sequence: TGTGCCAGCTCCACCAAATTGGGACTAGCGGGAGATACGCAGTATTTT.

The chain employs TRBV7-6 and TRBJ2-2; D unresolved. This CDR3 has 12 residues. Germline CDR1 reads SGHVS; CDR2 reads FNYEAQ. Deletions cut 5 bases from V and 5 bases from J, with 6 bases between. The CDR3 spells CASSHTTGELFF. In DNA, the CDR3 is TGTGCCAGCAGCCACACGACCGGGGAGCTGTTTTTT.

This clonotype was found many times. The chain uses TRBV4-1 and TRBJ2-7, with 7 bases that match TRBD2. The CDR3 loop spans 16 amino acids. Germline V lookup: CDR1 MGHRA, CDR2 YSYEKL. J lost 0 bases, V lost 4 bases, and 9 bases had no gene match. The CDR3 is CASSPLAEYFSYEQYF. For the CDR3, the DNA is TGCGCCAGCAGCCCCCTAGCGGAGTACTTCTCCTACGAGCAGTACTTC.

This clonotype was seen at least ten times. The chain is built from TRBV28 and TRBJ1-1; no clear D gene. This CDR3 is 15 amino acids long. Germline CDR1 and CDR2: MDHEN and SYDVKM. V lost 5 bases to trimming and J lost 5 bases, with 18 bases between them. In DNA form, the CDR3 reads TGTGCCAGCAGTCAACACCCCCTTGCGGCAACTGAAGCTTTCTTT. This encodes CASSQHPLAATEAFF.

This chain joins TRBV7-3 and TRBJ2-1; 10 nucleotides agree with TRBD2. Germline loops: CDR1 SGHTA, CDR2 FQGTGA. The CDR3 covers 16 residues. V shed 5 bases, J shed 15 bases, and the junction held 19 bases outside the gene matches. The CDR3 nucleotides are TGTGCCAGCAGCCCGTCTAGCGGGAGCTCCTACAATGGGCGGTTCTTC. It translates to CASSPSSGSSYNGRFF.

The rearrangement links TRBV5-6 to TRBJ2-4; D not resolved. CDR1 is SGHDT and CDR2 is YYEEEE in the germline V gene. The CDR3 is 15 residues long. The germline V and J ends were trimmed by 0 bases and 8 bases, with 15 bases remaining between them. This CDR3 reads CASSLDLGETHIQYF. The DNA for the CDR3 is TGTGCCAGCAGCTTGGACCTTGGAGAAACGCACATTCAGTACTTC.

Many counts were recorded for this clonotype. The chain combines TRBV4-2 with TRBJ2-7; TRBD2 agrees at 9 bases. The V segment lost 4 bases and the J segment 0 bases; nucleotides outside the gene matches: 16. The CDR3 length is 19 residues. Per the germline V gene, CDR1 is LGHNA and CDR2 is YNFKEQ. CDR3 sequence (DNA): TGTGCCAGCAGCCGCCCTCCGGGACAGCCGGGACTAGCCTCCTACGAGCAGTACTTC. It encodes CASSRPPGQPGLASYEQYF.

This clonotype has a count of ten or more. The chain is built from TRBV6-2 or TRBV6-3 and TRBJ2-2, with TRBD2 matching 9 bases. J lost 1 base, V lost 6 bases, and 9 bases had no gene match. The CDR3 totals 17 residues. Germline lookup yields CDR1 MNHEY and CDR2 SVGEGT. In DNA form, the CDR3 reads TGTGCCAGCAGCCCCCCTAGCGGGGCAAAGAACACCGGGGAGCTGTTTTTT. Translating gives CASSPPSGAKNTGELFF.

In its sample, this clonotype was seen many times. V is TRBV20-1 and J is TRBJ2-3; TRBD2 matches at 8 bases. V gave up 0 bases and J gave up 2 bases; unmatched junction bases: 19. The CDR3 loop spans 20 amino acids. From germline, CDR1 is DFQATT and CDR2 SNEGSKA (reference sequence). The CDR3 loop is CSARDLRPSIAGMFTDTQYF. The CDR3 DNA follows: TGCAGTGCTAGAGATCTACGCCCCTCCATAGCGGGGATGTTCACAGATACGCAGTATTTT.

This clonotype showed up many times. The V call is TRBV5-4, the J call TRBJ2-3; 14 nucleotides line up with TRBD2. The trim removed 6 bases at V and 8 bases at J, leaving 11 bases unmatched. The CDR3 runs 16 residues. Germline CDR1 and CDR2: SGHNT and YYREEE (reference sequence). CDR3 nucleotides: TGTGCCAGCACCCCCGGGGGACTAGCGGGGGAAGGTACGCAGTATTTT. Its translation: CASTPGGLAGEGTQYF.

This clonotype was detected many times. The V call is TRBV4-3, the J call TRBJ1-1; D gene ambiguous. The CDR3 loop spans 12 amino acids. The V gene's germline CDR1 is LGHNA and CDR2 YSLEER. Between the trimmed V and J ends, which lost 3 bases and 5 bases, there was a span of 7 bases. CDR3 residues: CASSHERTEAFF. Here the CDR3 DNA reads TGCGCCAGCAGCCACGAAAGGACTGAAGCTTTCTTT.

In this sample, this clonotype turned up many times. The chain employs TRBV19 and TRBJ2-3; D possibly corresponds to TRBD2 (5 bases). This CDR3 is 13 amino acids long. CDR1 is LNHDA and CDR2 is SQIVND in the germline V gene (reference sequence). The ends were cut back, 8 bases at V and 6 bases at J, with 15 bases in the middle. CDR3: CASSSNGVDTQYF. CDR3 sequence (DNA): TGTGCCAGTTCCTCTAACGGGGTTGATACGCAGTATTTT.

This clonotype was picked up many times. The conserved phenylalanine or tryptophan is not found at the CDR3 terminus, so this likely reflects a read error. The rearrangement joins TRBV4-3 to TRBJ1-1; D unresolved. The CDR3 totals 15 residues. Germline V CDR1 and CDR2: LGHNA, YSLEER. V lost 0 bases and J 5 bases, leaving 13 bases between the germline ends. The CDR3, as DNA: TGCGCCAGCAGCCAAGATCGGGCGGGTTGGACTGAAGCTTTCCTT. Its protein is CASSQDRAGWTEAFL.

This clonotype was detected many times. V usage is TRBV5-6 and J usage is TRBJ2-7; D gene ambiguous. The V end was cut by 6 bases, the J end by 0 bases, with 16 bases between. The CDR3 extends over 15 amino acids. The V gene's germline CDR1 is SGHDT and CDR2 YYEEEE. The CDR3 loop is CASNPGMAASYEQYF. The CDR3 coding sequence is TGTGCCAGCAACCCTGGTATGGCCGCCTCCTACGAGCAGTACTTC.

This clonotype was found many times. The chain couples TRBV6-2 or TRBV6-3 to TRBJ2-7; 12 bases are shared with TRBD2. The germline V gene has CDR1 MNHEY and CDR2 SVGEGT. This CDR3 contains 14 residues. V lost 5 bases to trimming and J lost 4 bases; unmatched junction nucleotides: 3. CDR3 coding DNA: TGTGCCAGCAGTGGACTAGCGGGGTTTTACGAGCAGTACTTC. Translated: CASSGLAGFYEQYF.

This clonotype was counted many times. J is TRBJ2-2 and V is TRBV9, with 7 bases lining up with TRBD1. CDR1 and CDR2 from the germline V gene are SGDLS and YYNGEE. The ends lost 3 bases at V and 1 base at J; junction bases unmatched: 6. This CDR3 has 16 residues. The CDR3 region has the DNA TGTGCCAGCAGCGGGACGTGGACAGGGAACACCGGGGAGCTGTTTTTT. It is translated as CASSGTWTGNTGELFF.

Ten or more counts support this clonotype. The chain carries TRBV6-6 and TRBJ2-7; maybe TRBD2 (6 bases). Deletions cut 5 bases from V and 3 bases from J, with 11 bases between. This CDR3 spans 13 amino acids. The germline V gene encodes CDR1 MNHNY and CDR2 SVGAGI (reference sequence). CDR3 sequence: CASSPGGVYEQYF. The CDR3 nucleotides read TGTGCCAGCAGTCCCGGGGGTGTCTACGAGCAGTACTTC.

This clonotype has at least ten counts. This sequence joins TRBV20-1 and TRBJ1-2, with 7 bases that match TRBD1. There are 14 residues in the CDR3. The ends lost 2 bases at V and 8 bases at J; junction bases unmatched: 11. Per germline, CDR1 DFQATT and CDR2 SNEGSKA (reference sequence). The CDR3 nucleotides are TGCAGTGCTAGATGGGACAGACCCTATTCCGGCTACACCTTC. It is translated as CSARWDRPYSGYTF.

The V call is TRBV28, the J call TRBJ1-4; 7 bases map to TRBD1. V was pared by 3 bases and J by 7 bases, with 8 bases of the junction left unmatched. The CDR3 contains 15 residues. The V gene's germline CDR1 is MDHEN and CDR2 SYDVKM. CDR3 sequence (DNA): TGTGCCAGCAGTTTTCTTCAGGGGGATGGTGAAAAACTGTTTTTT. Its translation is CASSFLQGDGEKLFF.

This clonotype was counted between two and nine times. CDR3 sequence: CASSLSAATNEKLFF. In nucleotides, the CDR3 is TGTGCCAGCAGCTTATCGGCAGCAACTAATGAAAAACTGTTTTTT. The chain carries TRBV7-2 and TRBJ1-4; the D is unclear. This CDR3 contains 15 residues. The germline CDR1 and CDR2 sequences are SGHTA and FQGNSA. Deletions cut 2 bases from V and 0 bases from J, with 7 bases between.

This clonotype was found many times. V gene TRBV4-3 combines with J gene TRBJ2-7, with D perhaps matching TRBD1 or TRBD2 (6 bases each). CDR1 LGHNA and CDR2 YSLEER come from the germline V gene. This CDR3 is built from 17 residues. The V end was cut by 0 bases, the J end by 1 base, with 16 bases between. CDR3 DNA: TGCGCCAGCAGCCAAGATGCCGTCCGGGGGCTATCCTACGAGCAGTACTTC. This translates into CASSQDAVRGLSYEQYF.

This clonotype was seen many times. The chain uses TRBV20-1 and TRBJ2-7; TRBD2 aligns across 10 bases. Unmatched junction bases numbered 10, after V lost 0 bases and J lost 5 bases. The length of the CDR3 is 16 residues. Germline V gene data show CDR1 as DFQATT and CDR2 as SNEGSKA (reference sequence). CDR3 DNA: TGCAGTGCTAGAGATGATCGGCTAGCGGGAGTCGACGAGCAGTACTTC. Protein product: CSARDDRLAGVDEQYF.

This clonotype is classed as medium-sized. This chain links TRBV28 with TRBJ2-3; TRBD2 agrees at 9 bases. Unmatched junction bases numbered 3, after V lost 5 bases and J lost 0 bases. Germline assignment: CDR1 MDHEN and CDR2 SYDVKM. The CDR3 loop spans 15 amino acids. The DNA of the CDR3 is TGTGCCAGCAGTAGACTAGCGGCTAGCACAGATACGCAGTATTTT. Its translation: CASSRLAASTDTQYF.

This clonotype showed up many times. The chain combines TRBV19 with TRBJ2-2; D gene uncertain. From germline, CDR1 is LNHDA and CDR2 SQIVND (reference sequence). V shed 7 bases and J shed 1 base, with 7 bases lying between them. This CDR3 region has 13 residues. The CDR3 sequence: CASNLMNTGELFF. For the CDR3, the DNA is TGTGCCAGTAATCTGATGAACACCGGGGAGCTGTTTTTT.

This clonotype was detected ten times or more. This chain's CDR3 is CASSYTAWVFGEENTGELFF. As DNA, the CDR3 is TGTGCCAGCAGTTACACCGCCTGGGTGTTTGGGGAAGAGAACACCGGGGAGCTGTTTTTT. The V call is TRBV6-2 or TRBV6-3, the J call TRBJ2-2; no clear D. V gave up 2 bases and J gave up 1 base, with 23 bases separating them. This CDR3 is built from 20 residues. The germline gives CDR1 MNHEY, CDR2 SVGEGT.